This is a list of T cell receptor beta chains from one sample in a study of T cells in Graves' hyperthyroidism and ophthalmopathy. TCRdb re-analysed the multiplex PCR reads in MiXCR, keeping a single row per CDR3 protein. The sample records 200,000 to 250,000 distinct CDR3 sequences, under 20% being singletons. Sequencing was performed on blood. The receptor source for this set is a man in his fifties or sixties with Graves' hyperthyroidism. CDR3s include the opening cysteine and the closing phenylalanine or tryptophan. D genes are given only for firm matches. Not every row has a clone size; where given, it reads once, few, many or a size class.

j_call v_call clone_size d_call cdr3_aa cdr3_nt
TRBJ1-6 TRBV28 many . CASSLSAGSLLISPLHF TGTGCCAGCAGTTTATCAGCAGGGAGCCTCCTAATTTCACCCCTCCACTTT
TRBJ2-2 TRBV13 many . CASSSPTGSGELFF TGTGCCAGCAGCTCTCCTACAGGGTCCGGGGAGCTGTTTTTT
TRBJ2-7 TRBV7-2 many TRBD2 CASSFSGRAYEQYF TGTGCCAGCAGCTTTAGCGGGAGGGCGTACGAGCAGTACTTC
TRBJ2-7 TRBV2 many TRBD1 CASSRDSEQYF TGTGCCAGCAGTAGGGACAGCGAGCAGTACTTC
TRBJ2-5 TRBV2 few TRBD2 CASVDPGLAGKQETQYF TGTGCCAGCGTTGATCCGGGACTAGCGGGGAAGCAAGAGACCCAGTACTTC
TRBJ2-5 TRBV11-3 many TRBD2 CASSDRLAGIQETQYF TGTGCCAGCAGCGATAGACTAGCGGGGATCCAAGAGACCCAGTACTTC
TRBJ2-2 TRBV12-3/TRBV12-4 many TRBD2 CASSFRLAGTGELFF TGTGCCAGCAGTTTTCGGCTAGCGGGCACCGGGGAGCTGTTTTTT
TRBJ1-5 TRBV2 many . CASSDSGFQPQHF TGTGCCAGCAGCGACTCAGGGTTTCAGCCCCAGCATTTT
TRBJ2-4 TRBV7-9 . TRBD1 CASSMTGQGRKAKNIQYF TGTGCCAGCAGCATGACGGGACAGGGTAGGAAAGCCAAAAACATTCAGTACTTC
TRBJ2-3 TRBV11-2 many TRBD2 CASSPGLAGTEYF TGTGCCAGCAGCCCAGGACTAGCGGGAACCGAGTATTTT
TRBJ2-2 TRBV12-3/TRBV12-4 many . CASSLGTGFTGELFF TGTGCCAGCAGTCTCGGTACAGGGTTCACCGGGGAGCTGTTTTTT
TRBJ2-3 TRBV19 few TRBD1 CASSPGTGPTDTQYF TGTGCCAGTAGCCCCGGGACAGGGCCCACAGATACGCAGTATTTT
TRBJ1-2 TRBV24-1 . . CATSGGYGYTF TGTGCCACCAGTGGGGGGTATGGCTACACCTTC
TRBJ2-6 TRBV4-1 . . CASSPGAARANVLTF TGCGCCAGCAGCCCCGGGGCGGCACGGGCCAACGTCCTGACTTTC
TRBJ2-7 TRBV6-2/TRBV6-3 . TRBD2 CASSSSGTSVFSYEQYF TGTGCCAGCAGTTCATCCGGGACTAGCGTTTTCTCCTACGAGCAGTACTTC
TRBJ2-2 TRBV20-1 many TRBD2 CSARRTSGRAPGELFF TGCAGTGCTCGCCGGACTAGCGGGAGGGCCCCTGGGGAGCTGTTTTTT
TRBJ2-3 TRBV4-1 many . CASSQGGGQSGTDTQYF TGCGCCAGCAGCCAAGGGGGAGGACAGTCCGGCACAGATACGCAGTATTTT